This T cell receptor beta chain was identified in a study of neurological immune-mediated disorders. Findings and caveats of the study: Association with the multiple sclerosis repertoire cluster was not found for any clinical or MRI feature.

The length of the CDR3 is 15 residues. The germline CDR1 and CDR2 sequences are MGHDK and SYGVNS. V was pared by 5 bases and J by 7 bases, with 11 bases of the junction left unmatched. This clonotype was observed many times. Its antigen is not known. Each CDR3 protein gets one entry after TCRdb re-called the 5' RACE reads with MiXCR. The sample yields roughly 75,000 distinct CDR3 sequences, just over 2.5% seen once. The chain is built from TRBV25-1 and TRBJ2-7; TRBD1 agrees at 10 bases. The source of this sequence is a woman aged 25 to 39 with multiple sclerosis. The specimen was PBMCs. As DNA, the CDR3 is TGTGCCAGCAGTAGCTCCGGGACAGGGGAGGGAGAGCAGTACTTC. Its translation: CASSSSGTGEGEQYF.